This T cell receptor beta chain was documented in a study of sequential checkpoint blockade in melanoma. Turning to the study itself: After both sequences, patients received maintenance nivolumab. 91 pretreatment tumor DNA samples were TCRβ immunosequenced. Study results and limitations: Response in arm A was associated with pretreatment TIL clonality.

Trimming stripped 0 bases from V and 6 bases from J, with 3 bases between. The CDR3 consists of 12 residues. Germline CDR1 is SGDLS and CDR2 is YYNGEE. Clones were sequenced by immunoSEQ multiplex PCR, and TCRdb holds only the in-frame ones, with some missing. The table has over 2,000 clones, 26% seen once. Comment on this clone: Its cognate antigen is unknown.

The treatment denotes: randomized to nivolumab then ipilimumab (arm A) or the reverse (arm B). This receptor was obtained from a human donor with melanoma. This chain joins TRBV9 and TRBJ2-2; no definite D call. Sequenced material: tumor tissue (inferred from file names), taken from a patient given nivolumab and ipilimumab in sequence. CDR3 DNA: TGTGCCAGCAGCGTAGAACCCGGGGAGCTGTTTTTT. It specifies CASSVEPGELFF.